This T cell receptor beta chain was profiled in a study of cytomegalovirus exposure and HLA in healthy donors (dated by TCRdb to the late 2010s). About the full investigation: In an earlier analysis of under 750 of the donors, 276 Gb of sequence data and 100 million or so unique TCR beta sequences from some 170 million T cells were reported. Four or five DR-DQ haplotypes were handled as single units for association and clustering because linkage in the cohort was strong. The aim of the study was to test whether cataloging public T cell receptors could identify signatures of past pathogen exposure. Donor age, sex, ethnicity and CMV serostatus were collected together with the repertoire data. Rather than drawing on any new phenotypic data, the later analysis identified candidate immune exposures from TCR beta sequences and the way those sequences occurred across donors. In addition to the first cohort of 666 subjects, a separate validation cohort of 120 different subjects was used. High-throughput TCR immunosequencing, statistical association of individual TCRs with disease status, and machine learning were combined to predict cytomegalovirus infection status. HLA typing included class I and class II loci at four-digit resolution. An earlier analysis of roughly 580 of the donors used high-throughput TCR beta sequencing to judge whether each TCR beta V gene segment behaved as functional or pseudogenic. Of the roughly 400 genotyped donors, approximately 83% fell in the genetic ancestry cluster associated with self-reported Caucasian donors. An early release that covered some 640 HLA-typed donors contained about 300 gigabases of sequencing data and around 85 million unique TCR sequences. The study profiled the T cell repertoires of some 610 subjects by immunosequencing and related them to cytomegalovirus serostatus. In a later genetic analysis, genome-wide SNP genotypes for about three fifths of the roughly 670 donors were used, and that subset was treated as a discovery cohort. The number of typed donors differed by locus: roughly 629-640 for A, B, C, DRB1 and DQB1; 500 to 550 for DQA1; 606 for DPA1; and 400 to 480 for DPB1. All discovery cohort repertoires had been generated using a single sequencing platform. To study patterns of TCR occurrence, a later analysis re-analyzed previously published TCR beta repertoires from around 670 donors and added high-resolution HLA genotyping. Among about 410 genotyped donors of the cohort, an average of around 250,000 unique TCR beta nucleotide sequences was sequenced per donor, of which about 20% were non-productive.

Preparation of the library involved the immunoSEQ multiplex PCR assay. For the multiplex PCR, a mixture combining 60 forward primers for TCR Vbeta segments and 13 reverse primers for TCR Jbeta segments was used. Amplification of the CDR3 region of rearranged TCR beta genes was performed with a multiplex PCR assay on genomic DNA. On the Illumina HiSeq System, the amplified TCR beta libraries were sequenced as 87-base-pair reads. Turning to the authors' computational methods: Across the 600 to 700 repertoires, a later analysis counted 78 million or so unique TCR beta chains, approximately 12 million of which were shared by at least two donors. Raw reads were error-corrected and collapsed into unique sequences with a nearest-neighbor algorithm that merged closely related sequences to remove PCR and sequencing errors. To assign V, D and J gene segments, CDR3 sequences were aligned to IMGT reference sequences. For a sequence to be retained, a match of at least six nucleotides to both a V gene segment and a J gene segment was required. Rearrangements were classified as productive when the CDR3 lacked stop codons and remained in frame with V and J, and all other rearrangements were classified as non-productive. Following IMGT convention, CDR3 was defined as the stretch from the second conserved V-encoded cysteine to the conserved J-encoded phenylalanine. In an earlier analysis of approximately 590 of the donors, sequences lacking an unambiguous match to a single V gene segment were excluded. In an earlier analysis of about 590 of the donors, a V segment was called functional when productive rearrangements were above 56.7%, and segregating when the standard deviation between donors exceeded 5%. A statistical classification framework was built for diagnosing cytomegalovirus status from the catalog of TCR beta chain sequences. In a later analysis, TCR nucleotide sequences were compared against IMGT/GENE-DB human TR gene sequences so that V and J genes could be assigned. Using the TCRdist pipeline, a later analysis assigned CDR3 sequences along with most-parsimonious VDJ recombination scenarios. In a later analysis, each TCR beta chain was defined by its CDR3 amino acid sequence together with its V-gene family, and reads without a unique V-gene family were excluded. To address suspected cross-contamination and a sequencing artifact, a later analysis removed approximately 600 highly shared, low-generation-probability nucleotide sequences. For each public chain, a later analysis derived a clonal expansion index from normalized ranks of inferred template counts within each repertoire. In a later analysis, generation probabilities were computed using a VDJ recombination model fitted to out-of-frame rearrangements, and the results were checked against IGoR. In a later analysis, TCR-TCR, TCR-HLA and TCR-CMV co-occurrence was scored with hypergeometric tests, and a repertoire-size bias correction was applied to TCR pairs. To estimate false discovery rates, a later analysis permuted the HLA or CMV assignments 20 times. In a later analysis, co-occurring TCRs were grouped using DBSCAN, with TCRdist sequence similarity added in when clustering inside HLA-allele-positive subsets. Co-occurrence clustering excluded repertoires with fewer than 30,000 or more than 120,000 public chains, plus five with anomalous nucleotide sharing. This is the immuneACCESS table as TCRdb keeps it, with only in-frame sequences that have V and J called. A part of the clones is gone; compared with another copy, unresolved V genes explain less than half, and the rest is unexplained. V and J calls and clone size follow that table, whereas D and trimming were derived from the DNA. The sample includes about 160,000 clones, with around 80% observed a single time. Clones ranked in the top ten supply about 4.7% of the sample.

Regarding this clone: Its antigen has not been determined. No clone much larger than this one lies a single base away; base qualities are absent.

The cohort consisted of approximately 690 healthy bone marrow donors. All cohort members were sampled while nominally healthy, although unrecorded immune exposures were likely present. The donor tested CMV seronegative and was one of the 352 seronegative cohort members. Each donor provided a peripheral blood sample, and peripheral blood mononuclear cells were used for TCR beta sequencing. The Qiagen DNeasy Blood Extraction Kit was used to extract genomic DNA from the blood cell samples. V drops 5 bases and J drops 2 bases, leaving 13 bases in between. From its cysteine to its phenylalanine, the CDR3 spans 15 amino acids. Only CDR3 DNA is held: 45 bases, read in frame from base 1. The germline V gene gives CDR1 as SGHTA and CDR2 as FQGTGA. Broader findings and caveats from the paper: A few of the identified cytomegalovirus-associated TCR beta chains were confirmed in vitro to be specific for cytomegalovirus antigens. Specific HLA alleles were associated with 16,951 TCR beta sequences at a false discovery rate of 0.05 in a later analysis. The sequencing pipeline was judged likely to have produced a cluster of highly shared sequence variants as a technical artifact. Roughly uniform sequencing depth across donors was assumed in presence/absence analyses, although this assumption may not hold. Compared with equally common non-associated chains, HLA-associated TCR beta chains in a later analysis were more clonally expanded and had lower generation probabilities. A further reported finding was that TCR beta sequences accurately predicted the HLA-A and HLA-B alleles for most subjects in the first cohort. According to a later analysis, parvovirus B19, influenza, CMV and Epstein-Barr virus appeared linked to several top co-occurrence clusters. A later genetic analysis associated a missense DCLRE1C variant with V-gene and J-gene trimming of TCR beta chains, and an independent cohort replicated the association. Some IMGT-functional V segments, including TRBV6-2 and TRBV6-3, could not be distinguished by the 87-base-pair reads and were therefore excluded. This cohort had only TCR beta chains sequenced, and the lack of alpha or paired-chain data limited which features could be detected. Most CMV-associated TCR beta chains appeared to be HLA-restricted in a later analysis, and the HLA associations seemed to be driven largely by CMV exposure. A later analysis found that TCR association rates varied across HLA loci, with DRB1 alleles showing the most associated TCRs and HLA-C alleles the fewest. An earlier analysis of around 500 of the donors showed that most TCR beta V segments appeared in productive rearrangements either about 90% or about 30% of the time, which broadly matched IMGT annotations. Because HLA typing was missing for some donors at each locus, association tests included only the typed subset. When HLA alleles, especially DR and DQ, strongly co-occurred, TCR associations were difficult to assign to individual alleles. Most TCR sequences were seen in very few donors, while some public TCRs were found in many individuals. The authors suggested that the approach could potentially be extended to other disease states and immunological phenotypes. In both the original and validation cohorts, the classifier was reported to diagnose cytomegalovirus status with high specificity and sensitivity. The study listed 170 or so TCR beta chains as associated with cytomegalovirus. For the cohort, immune exposure information was limited to CMV serostatus. Because counts were too low, about 18 rarely observed V segments, including chromosome 9 orphons, were left out of the earlier analysis of a few hundred of the donors. Compared with the roughly 600-donor mean, donors in an Asian-associated ancestry cluster had fewer N-insertions in productive TCRs, according to a later genetic analysis. Linkage disequilibrium might explain the correlated functional status among segregating V segments, but an unknown experimental factor could not be ruled out.

Recombination connected TRBV7-3 to TRBJ2-1; a tentative D match to TRBD2 spans 6 bases. Specimen: PBMCs. The receptor was isolated from a young man in good health and CMV-seronegative. The DNA is TGTGCCAGCAGCCCGGGACTGGGTCCCTACAATGAGCAGTTCTTC. Its product reads: CASSPGLGPYNEQFF.